This TCR beta chain was captured by sequencing in a study of somatic mutations in cytotoxic T cells in rheumatoid arthritis (TCRdb year 2017). For context, the study as a whole: Patient peripheral blood (under 31 ml EDTA) was drawn right after diagnosis and before any treatment started. Whether expanded CD8+ T-cell clones in untreated, newly diagnosed rheumatoid arthritis carry somatic mutations was the study question, and clonality was characterized with TCRB deep sequencing. A total of 65 to 70 rheumatoid arthritis patients and roughly 18 healthy controls underwent TCRB deep sequencing. Some T-cell populations stained with V beta antibodies were sorted by flow on a FACSAria II or Sony SH800 to nearly 100% purity, with sorted V beta1+ cells additionally subjected to TCRB sequencing. Patient and control groups had essentially identical median ages. Study-wide findings and limitations: In about an eighth of the roughly 60 patients, more than 20% of CD8+ cells belonged to the largest CD8+ clone, while several identical CD8+ TCRB sequences were shared between blood and synovial fluid. CD8+ clonality increased with age in patients (Spearman r ≈ 0.49) but not in healthy controls. The slight underrepresentation of TRBV07 in patients was not corrected for multiple comparisons. Viral specificity could not be ruled out by absence from virus-specific databases, and the antigen targets of the expanded CD8+ clones remained unknown. Rheumatoid arthritis patients and age-matched healthy controls did not significantly differ in CD8+ T-cell clonality.

Reading from cysteine to phenylalanine, the CDR3 counts 15 amino acids. Only the CDR3 portion is preserved as DNA: 45 bases, with reading frame beginning at the first base. Based on the germline V gene, the CDR1 and CDR2 sequences are LGHNA and YSLEER. V sheds 0 bases and J sheds 3 bases, leaving 9 bases between their ends. CD4+ and CD8+ cells were isolated by positive magnetic bead selection on an AutoMACS, and purity was checked by flow cytometry. Clonal expansions were first screened by flow cytometry with a TCR V beta antibody panel, then characterized by TCRB deep sequencing of sorted CD8+ fractions. Peripheral blood mononuclear cells were obtained using density gradient separation with Ficoll-Paque PLUS. Nucleospin Tissue or Tissue XS kits were used to extract DNA from CD4-enriched, CD8-enriched or PBMC samples, and a Qubit 2.0 fluorometer was used for quantification. This clone was detected a few times. Its antigen is still unknown. No much larger clonotype is one base removed from it; base qualities were not supplied.

The immunoSEQ assay was applied to genomic DNA for TCRB CDR3 sequencing. As for the authors' bioinformatics: Patient CD8+ clones larger than 1% were compared against published virus-specific TCRB sequences, and only a few matched. The analyses included only productive TCRB rearrangements. Clonality was expressed as a Shannon entropy-based productive clonality index, with each clone defined by a unique TCRB CDR3 sequence. Repertoire overlap between two samples was calculated from the template counts of each clone relative to total templates per sample. V-gene usage from TCRB sequencing and V-gene usage measured by flow cytometry were correlated (Spearman r of over 0.6). What TCRdb holds here is the immuneACCESS table cut down to in-frame rearrangements. Part of the clones is not present; checked against another copy, under half of the missing clones reflect an unresolved V gene, and the others are unexplained. The V and J calls and the clone size are those of that table, but D and trimming were determined from the DNA. The sample table holds approximately 30,000 clones, of which roughly 80% were seen once. The ten largest clones capture around 8.3% of the sample.

The source of this sequence is an adult with rheumatoid arthritis. The material sequenced was CD8+ T cells sorted from blood. The sequence is built from TRBV4-3 and TRBJ2-1; the D segment cannot be called with confidence. Here the CDR3 is given as CASSQDPGFYNEQFF. The nucleotides are TGCGCCAGCAGCCAAGATCCAGGATTCTACAATGAGCAGTTCTTC.